Described below is a single T cell receptor (beta chain) sequence and its context. The immunoSEQ assay amplified TCRB CDR3 from up to 2 ug DNA. Method: immunoSEQ multiplex PCR; TCRdb's copy keeps in-frame clones and lacks some. The table includes around 100,000 clones, approximately 80% detected once. The entry originates in a study of glioma-infiltrating T cells after dendritic cell vaccination. Germline V gives CDR1 MNHEY, CDR2 SMNVEV (reference sequence). Trimming removed 6 bases at V and 9 bases at J, with 21 bases between. CDR3 size: 15 residues. The receptor was isolated from a human donor with glioblastoma. The rearrangement joins TRBV27 to TRBJ2-1; perhaps TRBD1 as D (5 bases). The source material was blood, sampled before dendritic cell vaccination. The CDR3, as DNA: TGTGCCAGCAGCCCCGACCAGGGTTTCGTGGGTGAGCAGTTCTTC. Translation gives CASSPDQGFVGEQFF.